These T cell receptor beta chains were read from a single sample in a study of cytotoxic CD8 clonotypes in ibrutinib-treated CLL. Clones were sequenced by immunoSEQ multiplex PCR, and TCRdb holds only the in-frame ones, with some missing. The data contain approximately 280,000 clones, roughly 76% of them singletons. The material sequenced was PBMCs, taken at disease progression, from a patient treated with ibrutinib. These receptors originate from a human donor with chronic lymphocytic leukemia. CDR3s include the opening cysteine and the closing phenylalanine or tryptophan. A D gene is named only where the DNA matches it firmly. Clone size appears in some rows only: once, few, many, or a class for an expanded clone.

J gene,V gene,D gene,clone size,CDR3 length,CDR3 protein,CDR3 DNA
TRBJ2-2,TRBV29-1,NA,NA,12,CSVDREGGELFF,TGCAGCGTAGACAGGGAGGGCGGGGAGCTGTTTTTT
TRBJ2-3,TRBV29-1,NA,NA,14,CSVVTGGGTDTQYF,TGCAGCGTTGTTACAGGGGGGGGCACAGATACGCAGTATTTT
TRBJ1-2,TRBV11-2,NA,NA,16,CASSFFGQDRIYGYTF,TGTGCCAGCAGCTTCTTCGGACAAGACAGAATATATGGCTACACCTTC
TRBJ2-1,TRBV7-3,NA,NA,14,CASSLGSGGNEQFF,TGTGCCAGCAGCTTAGGTAGCGGAGGGAATGAGCAGTTCTTC
TRBJ2-7,TRBV11-2,NA,few,12,CASSPTRREQYF,TGTGCCAGCAGCCCGACGAGACGAGAGCAGTACTTC
TRBJ2-3,TRBV27,NA,NA,15,CASSLRRQRADTQYF,TGTGCCAGCAGTTTACGGCGGCAACGGGCCGATACGCAGTATTTT
TRBJ2-7,TRBV6-6,NA,NA,16,CASSYASRDYSYEQYF,TGTGCCAGCAGTTACGCGTCCAGGGATTACTCCTACGAGCAGTACTTC
TRBJ2-2,TRBV7-8,NA,NA,16,CASSQYVNANTGELFF,TGTGCCAGCAGCCAATACGTGAACGCGAACACCGGGGAGCTGTTTTTT
TRBJ1-4,TRBV28,NA,NA,15,CASSPRTVTNEKLFF,TGTGCCAGCAGTCCGAGGACCGTCACTAATGAAAAACTGTTTTTT
TRBJ1-4,TRBV5-4,NA,NA,16,CASSLYPGLGVEKLFF,TGTGCCAGCAGCTTGTACCCGGGACTCGGAGTTGAAAAACTGTTTTTT
TRBJ2-7,TRBV10-2,TRBD1,NA,14,CASSQGTGGYEQYF,TGCGCCAGCAGTCAAGGGACAGGGGGCTACGAGCAGTACTTC
TRBJ1-1,TRBV29-1,TRBD1,NA,15,CSVGGPLTGAGEAFF,TGCAGCGTTGGGGGCCCCCTGACAGGGGCCGGTGAAGCTTTCTTT
TRBJ2-2,TRBV7-6,NA,few,13,CASSLDGTGELFF,TGTGCCAGCAGCTTAGACGGTACCGGGGAGCTGTTTTTT
TRBJ1-3,TRBV18,NA,NA,20,CASSPPAGVQEPISGNTIYF,TGTGCCAGCTCACCACCCGCTGGGGTCCAGGAACCTATCTCTGGAAACACCATATATTTT
TRBJ2-2,TRBV7-6,NA,NA,14,CASSSATGSGELFF,TGTGCCAGCAGCTCAGCAACGGGTAGCGGGGAGCTGTTTTTT
TRBJ2-7,TRBV5-1,TRBD1,NA,15,CASSFLTGGPYEQYF,TGCGCCAGCAGTTTCTTGACAGGGGGCCCGTACGAGCAGTACTTC
TRBJ1-1,TRBV6-5,NA,few,14,CASRRGAGNTEAFF,TGTGCCAGCAGACGGGGGGCGGGGAACACTGAAGCTTTCTTT